This T cell receptor beta chain is from a study of T cell responses to AZD1222 COVID-19 vaccine. The protocol was immunoSEQ multiplex PCR, while the TCRdb copy is restricted to in-frame clones and leaves out a portion. The data hold roughly 75,000 clones, with more than 75% observed a single time. Broader study findings: Spike-specific TCRs gained breadth and depth after people received two AZD1222 doses.

Second doses that came at about 4 or about 12 weeks were put together. The CDR3 covers 15 residues. With V trimmed by 2 bases and J by 4 bases, 5 bases remained unmatched. Germline-derived CDR1 and CDR2 are SGHTA and FQGNSA. Remarks on this clone: Its cognate antigen is unknown.

The sequence came from an adult who received the AZD1222 COVID-19 vaccine. This material consisted of peripheral blood, taken 28 days after the second AZD1222 dose. V is TRBV7-2 and J is TRBJ2-7; TRBD2 matches 10 bases. The CDR3 DNA follows: TGTGCCAGCAGCTTACAACTAGCGGGGCATTACGAGCAGTACTTC. Translating it yields CASSLQLAGHYEQYF.